These 31 T cell receptor beta chains came from one sample sequenced in a study of PD-1 blockade in classical Hodgkin lymphoma. Each and every patient relapsed after autologous stem cell transplantation, and patients got differing brentuximab vedotin exposure. This table comes from immunoSEQ multiplex PCR, and its TCRdb copy is limited to in-frame clones, with some not included. The data show 66,000 or so clones, around 75% seen once. Here the sequenced sample was peripheral blood mononuclear cells (PBMCs), taken before the second cycle of nivolumab. These receptor sequences come from a human donor with classical Hodgkin lymphoma.

Worth noting for this clone: Other nucleotide sequences from this sample produce the same CDR3. The rearrangement joins TRBV2 to TRBJ1-1; TRBD1 matches at 8 bases. V lost 5 bases, J lost 7 bases, and 6 bases stayed unmatched. Germline V gives CDR1 SNHLY, CDR2 FYNNEI. The CDR3 consists of 13 residues. CDR3 amino acids: CASSLGTGSEAFF. CDR3 sequence (DNA): TGTGCCAGCAGTCTAGGGACAGGCAGTGAAGCTTTCTTT. Based on the CDR3 plus reference TRBV2 and TRBJ1-1, the full variable domain is EPEVTQTPSHQVTQMGQEVILRCVPISNHLYFYWYRQILGQKVEFLVSFYNNEISEKSEIFDDQFSVERPDGSNFTLKIRSTKLEDSAMYFCASSLGTGSEAFFGQGTRLTVV.

This clone was counted a single time. The chain links TRBV2 to TRBJ2-1; D is unresolved. From germline, CDR1 is SNHLY and CDR2 FYNNEI. This CDR3 contains 14 residues. V shed 4 bases and J shed 3 bases, with 10 bases lying between them. CDR3 residues: CASSARTSYNEQFF. DNA of the CDR3: TGTGCCAGCAGTGCACGAACGAGCTACAATGAGCAGTTCTTC.

The V and J genes are TRBV19 and TRBJ2-1; TRBD2 agrees at 16 bases. V trimming: 4 bases; J trimming: 8 bases; junction bases outside the gene matches: 11. Germline V CDR1 and CDR2: LNHDA, SQIVND (reference sequence). CDR3 size: 18 residues. The CDR3 loop reads CASSRPGLAGGQRYEQFF. The CDR3 nucleotides are TGTGCCAGTAGTAGACCGGGACTAGCGGGGGGGCAAAGGTATGAGCAGTTCTTC.

V and J are TRBV6-6 and TRBJ2-1, with D possibly matching TRBD1 (5 bases). CDR3 size: 15 residues. V was cut by 5 bases and J by 9 bases, with 20 bases left in between. Per germline, CDR1 MNHNY and CDR2 SVGAGI (reference sequence). As DNA, the CDR3 is TGTGCCAGCAGTCTTCGACAGTCCCTTAATGGTGAGCAGTTCTTC. It is translated as CASSLRQSLNGEQFF.

V usage is TRBV7-8 and J usage is TRBJ1-3; the match to TRBD1 covers 7 bases. In germline, CDR1 is SGHVS, CDR2 FQNEAQ. The CDR3 contains 16 residues. The trim removed 0 bases at V and 0 bases at J, leaving 2 bases unmatched. Here the CDR3 DNA reads TGTGCCAGCAGCTTAGCGGGACAGCCCTCTGGAAACACCATATATTTT. Encoded protein: CASSLAGQPSGNTIYF.

J is TRBJ2-5 and V is TRBV5-5; 7 bases agree with TRBD1. The V and J ends lost 1 base and 1 base, in that order; junction bases with no gene match: 4. Looked up from germline, CDR1 is SGHKS and CDR2 is YYEKEE (reference sequence). The CDR3 has 15 residues. The CDR3 region is CASSLLGQLQETQYF. The CDR3 DNA reads as TGTGCCAGCAGCTTGTTGGGACAGCTCCAAGAGACCCAGTACTTC.

The chain employs TRBV5-4 and TRBJ1-2; 10 bases are shared with TRBD1. V trimming: 4 bases; J trimming: 6 bases; junction bases outside the gene matches: 12. The germline V gene has CDR1 SGHNT and CDR2 YYREEE (reference sequence). This CDR3 spans 16 amino acids. The CDR3, as DNA: TGTGCCAGCAGCCAGAACCACCCGGGACAGGGGAATGGCTACACCTTC. Translated: CASSQNHPGQGNGYTF.

The DNA for the CDR3 is TGTGCCAGCAGCTTATTGGGGCAGCCCCAGCATTTT. Its translation is CASSLLGQPQHF. The V and J genes are TRBV7-8 and TRBJ1-5; no reliable D call. The CDR3 loop spans 12 amino acids. Germline assignment: CDR1 SGHVS and CDR2 FQNEAQ. With 2 bases removed from V and 7 bases from J, the gap between germline ends came to 6 bases.

There are a few counts of this clone. This chain uses TRBV11-2 with TRBJ2-7; no reliable D call. V gave up 3 bases and J gave up 4 bases, with 10 bases separating them. CDR1 is SGHAT and CDR2 is FQNNGV in the germline V gene. The CDR3 spans 13 residues. The CDR3 region is CASSFGQGYEQYF. The CDR3 bases are TGTGCCAGCAGCTTCGGTCAAGGGTACGAGCAGTACTTC. Together with reference TRBV11-2 and TRBJ2-7, the CDR3 gives the full variable domain: EAGVAQSPRYKIIEKRQSVAFWCNPISGHATLYWYQQILGQGPKLLIQFQNNGVVDDSQLPKDRFSAERLKGVDSTLKIQPAKLEDSAVYLCASSFGQGYEQYFGPGTRLTVT.

Notes on this clone: Other DNA sequences in this sample translate to the same CDR3. The chain is built from TRBV6-1 and TRBJ2-7, with no clear D. The CDR3 runs 12 residues. V was shortened by 2 bases and J by 4 bases, with 6 bases between the two germline ends. Germline CDR1 is MNHNS and CDR2 is SASEGT. Here the CDR3 reads CASSETPYEQYF. CDR3 DNA sequence: TGTGCCAGCAGTGAAACCCCATACGAGCAGTACTTC.

By its share, this clone is medium-sized. The J gene is TRBJ1-2, the V gene TRBV2; D perhaps matches TRBD1 (5 bases). The CDR3 covers 13 residues. V lost 2 bases and J 6 bases, leaving 10 bases between the germline ends. CDR1 is SNHLY, CDR2 FYNNEI, per germline. The CDR3 nucleotides are TGTGCCAGCAGTGAAATGGGGCCTGATGGCTACACCTTC. Residues: CASSEMGPDGYTF. Full variable domain (missing parts from reference TRBV2 and TRBJ1-2): EPEVTQTPSHQVTQMGQEVILRCVPISNHLYFYWYRQILGQKVEFLVSFYNNEISEKSEIFDDQFSVERPDGSNFTLKIRSTKLEDSAMYFCASSEMGPDGYTFGSGTRLTVV.

This clone was seen a few times. The chain recombines TRBV6-1 with TRBJ1-1; D remains unclear. The germline V gene has CDR1 MNHNS and CDR2 SASEGT. Trimming removed 6 bases at V and 0 bases at J, with 8 bases between. The CDR3 extends over 13 amino acids. CDR3 region: CASSGSLNTEAFF. The CDR3 DNA follows: TGTGCCAGCAGCGGGAGCCTGAACACTGAAGCTTTCTTT.

The chain recombines TRBV19 with TRBJ1-1; 7 nucleotides match TRBD1. The CDR3 sequence is 13 residues long. The ends lost 4 bases at V and 11 bases at J; junction bases unmatched: 10. CDR1 and CDR2 (germline): LNHDA, SQIVND (reference sequence). The CDR3 is CASSTGTVNLAFF. The CDR3 DNA is TGTGCCAGTAGTACCGGGACAGTGAATTTGGCTTTCTTT.

This rearrangement joins TRBV7-2 to TRBJ2-7, with a tentative D call TRBD1 (5 bases). Trimming left V 4 bases short and J 3 bases short, with 10 bases between. Germline values: CDR1 SGHTA, CDR2 FQGNSA. This CDR3 has 13 amino acids. The CDR3 loop reads CASSSRANYEQYF. As DNA, the CDR3 is TGTGCCAGCAGCTCCAGGGCCAACTACGAGCAGTACTTC.

The rearrangement uses TRBV10-2 and TRBJ2-1, with TRBD2 matching 8 bases. The V and J ends lost 3 bases and 5 bases, in that order; junction bases with no gene match: 3. The CDR3 length is 14 residues. Per germline, CDR1 WSHSY and CDR2 SAAADI. Here the CDR3 DNA reads TGCGCCAGCAGTGATAGCGGGGCCGACAATGAGCAGTTCTTC. Translating it yields CASSDSGADNEQFF.

This clone occurred a few times. This chain joins TRBV28 and TRBJ1-1; D perhaps matches TRBD1 (6 bases). This CDR3 contains 14 residues. Germline values: CDR1 MDHEN, CDR2 SYDVKM. Trimming took off 3 bases at V and 0 bases at J, with 8 bases between the two ends. In nucleotides, the CDR3 is TGTGCCAGCAGTTTGGCAGGGGTGAACACTGAAGCTTTCTTT. It is translated as CASSLAGVNTEAFF.

V gene TRBV2 combines with J gene TRBJ1-1; D gene unclear. Germline V lookup: CDR1 SNHLY, CDR2 FYNNEI. Trimming left V 6 bases short and J 3 bases short, with 11 bases between. The CDR3 has 13 amino acids. CDR3 nucleotides: TGTGCCAGCAGCCGACGGGTTGACACTGAAGCTTTCTTT. Encoded protein: CASSRRVDTEAFF.

The CDR3 is CASSLAGGGWETQYF. The CDR3 nucleotides are TGTGCCAGCAGCTTAGCTGGGGGTGGTTGGGAGACCCAGTACTTC. The rearrangement uses TRBV7-3 and TRBJ2-5; tentatively, D is TRBD1 or TRBD2 (5 bases each). The V gene's germline CDR1 is SGHTA and CDR2 FQGTGA. The ends were cut back, 2 bases at V and 5 bases at J, with 15 bases in the middle. This CDR3 has 15 amino acids. Full variable domain (rest looked up from reference TRBV7-3 and TRBJ2-5): GAGVSQTPSNKVTEKGKYVELRCDPISGHTALYWYRQSLGQGPEFLIYFQGTGAADDSGLPNDRFFAVRPEGSVSTLKIQRTERGDSAVYLCASSLAGGGWETQYFGPGTRLLVL.

The chain combines TRBV11-2 with TRBJ1-2, with D unresolved. Per germline, CDR1 SGHAT and CDR2 FQNNGV. The V gene lost 5 bases and the J gene lost 4 bases, with 11 bases spanning the gap. The CDR3 contains 13 residues. The CDR3 spells CASSPGRFYGYTF. In DNA, the CDR3 is TGTGCCAGCAGCCCTGGACGCTTCTATGGCTACACCTTC.

The rearrangement links TRBV9 to TRBJ2-5, with D tentatively TRBD2 (6 bases). In germline, CDR1 is SGDLS, CDR2 YYNGEE. V was clipped by 0 bases and J by 2 bases, with 8 bases between them. This CDR3 region has 14 residues. For the CDR3, the DNA is TGTGCCAGCAGCGTAGGGAGGGGACAAGAGACCCAGTACTTC. It translates to CASSVGRGQETQYF. Looking up the rest from reference TRBV9 and TRBJ2-5 gives the full variable domain: DSGVTQTPKHLITATGQRVTLRCSPRSGDLSVYWYQQSLDQGLQFLIQYYNGEERAKGNILERFSAQQFPDLHSELNLSSLELGDSALYFCASSVGRGQETQYFGPGTRLLVL.

The sample holds a few counts of this clone. The V and J genes are TRBV19 and TRBJ2-5; D might be TRBD1 (5 bases). Trimming took off 10 bases at V and 0 bases at J, with 18 bases between the two ends. Germline-derived CDR1 and CDR2 are LNHDA and SQIVND (reference sequence). The CDR3 has 15 residues. CDR3 loop: CATKSGNGYQETQYF. The DNA for the CDR3 is TGTGCCACTAAATCAGGGAACGGGTACCAAGAGACCCAGTACTTC.

The chain joins TRBV27 to TRBJ2-3; D not resolved. From germline, CDR1 is MNHEY and CDR2 SMNVEV (reference sequence). With 4 bases removed from V and 10 bases from J, the gap between germline ends came to 12 bases. This CDR3 contains 12 residues. The CDR3 here is CASSSFLEPQYF. In DNA, the CDR3 is TGTGCCAGCAGTTCTTTTTTAGAACCGCAGTATTTT.

With regard to this clone: A junction end diverges from the germline sequence, so it may reflect a read error. V is TRBV5-4 and J is TRBJ1-2, with D perhaps matching TRBD1 (5 bases). Germline values: CDR1 SGHNT, CDR2 YYREEE (reference sequence). The CDR3 is 13 residues long. This CDR3 reads CASSLGLPMSYTF. CDR3 nucleotides: TGTGCCAGCAGTTTGGGGCTCCCGATGAGCTACACCTTC.

This CDR3 is CAWSPGQGVDEQYF. CDR3 nucleotide sequence: TGTGCCTGGAGTCCGGGACAGGGAGTCGACGAGCAGTACTTC. The V call is TRBV30, the J call TRBJ2-7; TRBD1 aligns across 9 bases. The germline V gene has CDR1 GTSNPN and CDR2 SVGIG (reference sequence). Trimming removed 2 bases from V and 5 bases from J; junction bases left unmatched: 7. This CDR3 has 14 amino acids. Looking up the rest from reference TRBV30 and TRBJ2-7 gives the full variable domain: SQTIHQWPATLVQPVGSPLSLECTVEGTSNPNLYWYRQAAGRGLQLLFYSVGIGQISSEVPQNLSASRPQDRQFILSSKKLLLSDSGFYLCAWSPGQGVDEQYFGPGTRLTVT.

J is TRBJ1-1 and V is TRBV4-1; maybe TRBD1 (5 bases). Germline loops: CDR1 MGHRA, CDR2 YSYEKL. Trimming left V 5 bases short and J 0 bases short, with 10 bases between. This CDR3 is 14 amino acids long. CDR3 region: CASSDGTMNTEAFF. In nucleotides, the CDR3 is TGCGCCAGCAGCGACGGGACGATGAACACTGAAGCTTTCTTT.

Note on this clone: The junction shows a germline mismatch at one end, possibly a read error. J is TRBJ2-1 and V is TRBV7-7; D remains unclear. The CDR3 totals 13 residues. Germline V CDR1 and CDR2: SSHAT, FNYEAQ (reference sequence). CDR3 region: CASSLASSGEQFF. The CDR3, as DNA: TGTGCTAGCAGCTTAGCTTCGTCGGGTGAGCAGTTCTTC.

On this clone itself: Germline is not matched at one junction end, which may reflect a read error. This CDR3 is also generated by other DNA sequences in the sample. The rearrangement links TRBV2 to TRBJ1-1, with D tentatively TRBD1 (6 bases). Germline CDR1 and CDR2: SNHLY and FYNNEI. This CDR3 contains 12 residues. The CDR3 protein is CASKPQGTEAFF. The CDR3 DNA sequence: TGTGCCAGCAAACCACAGGGTACTGAGGCTTTCTTT.

This sequence joins TRBV11-2 and TRBJ2-7; TRBD1 aligns across 9 bases. Germline V lookup: CDR1 SGHAT, CDR2 FQNNGV. The CDR3 length is 17 residues. J was trimmed by 2 bases and V by 6 bases; bases with no gene match: 14. The chain's CDR3 is CASRRPQGAYSTYEQYF. The DNA for the CDR3 is TGTGCCAGCAGGAGACCACAGGGGGCTTATTCTACCTACGAGCAGTACTTC.

This chain joins TRBV30 and TRBJ1-1; weak D call: TRBD1 (5 bases). Looked up from germline, CDR1 is GTSNPN and CDR2 is SVGIG (reference sequence). The CDR3 runs 14 residues. V was cut by 3 bases and J by 1 base, with 12 bases left in between. CDR3 sequence (DNA): TGTGCCTGGAGAATCGGACACGGGAACACTGAAGCTTTCTTT. Protein: CAWRIGHGNTEAFF.

J is TRBJ1-5 and V is TRBV6-6; D ambiguous. This CDR3 has 14 amino acids. CDR1 and CDR2 from the germline V gene are MNHNY and SVGAGI (reference sequence). The V end was cut by 6 bases, the J end by 0 bases, with 9 bases between. The CDR3: CASRLSYSNQPQHF. The CDR3 nucleotides are TGTGCCAGCAGGTTATCTTATAGCAATCAGCCCCAGCATTTT.

V gene TRBV4-1 combines with J gene TRBJ1-4; 7 positions match TRBD1. CDR1 is MGHRA, CDR2 YSYEKL, per germline. The CDR3 has 14 amino acids. V trimming: 5 bases; J trimming: 1 base; junction bases outside the gene matches: 1. The CDR3 DNA follows: TGCGCCAGCAGCAGACAGGGAACTAATGAAAAACTGTTTTTT. Protein: CASSRQGTNEKLFF.